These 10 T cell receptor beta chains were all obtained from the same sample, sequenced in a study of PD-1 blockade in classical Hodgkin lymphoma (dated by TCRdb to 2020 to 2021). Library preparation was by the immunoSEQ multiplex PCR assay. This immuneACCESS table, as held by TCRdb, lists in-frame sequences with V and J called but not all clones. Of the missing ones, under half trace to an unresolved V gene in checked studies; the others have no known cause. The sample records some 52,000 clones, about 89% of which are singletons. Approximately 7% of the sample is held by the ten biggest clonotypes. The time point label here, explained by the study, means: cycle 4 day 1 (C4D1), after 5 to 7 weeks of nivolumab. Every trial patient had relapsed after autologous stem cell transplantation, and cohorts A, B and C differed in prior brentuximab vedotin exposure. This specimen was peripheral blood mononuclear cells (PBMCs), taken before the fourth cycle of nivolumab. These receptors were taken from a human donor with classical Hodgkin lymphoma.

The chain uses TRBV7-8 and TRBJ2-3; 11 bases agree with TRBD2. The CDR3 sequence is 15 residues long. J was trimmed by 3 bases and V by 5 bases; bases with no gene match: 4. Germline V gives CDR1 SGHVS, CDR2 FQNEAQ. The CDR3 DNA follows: TGTGCCAGCAGCCGATGGACTAGCGGGACAGATACGCAGTATTTT. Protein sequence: CASSRWTSGTDTQYF.

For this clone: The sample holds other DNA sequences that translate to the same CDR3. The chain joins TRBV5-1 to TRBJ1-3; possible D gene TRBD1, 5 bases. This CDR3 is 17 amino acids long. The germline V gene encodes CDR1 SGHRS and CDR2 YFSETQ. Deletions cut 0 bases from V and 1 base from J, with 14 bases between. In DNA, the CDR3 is TGCGCCAGCAGCTTGGAGGCGCAGGGAAGGTCTGGAAACACCATATATTTT. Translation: CASSLEAQGRSGNTIYF. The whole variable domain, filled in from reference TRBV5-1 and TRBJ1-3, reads KAGVTQTPRYLIKTRGQQVTLSCSPISGHRSVSWYQQTPGQGLQFLFEYFSETQRNKGNFPGRFSGRQFSNSRSEMNVSTLELGDSALYLCASSLEAQGRSGNTIYFGEGSWLTVV.

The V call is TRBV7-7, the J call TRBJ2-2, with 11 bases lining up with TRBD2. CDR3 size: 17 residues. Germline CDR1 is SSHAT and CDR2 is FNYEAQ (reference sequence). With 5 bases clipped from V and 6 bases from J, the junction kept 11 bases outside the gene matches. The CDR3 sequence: CASSKLPGLAVSGELFF. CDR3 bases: TGTGCCAGCAGCAAACTACCGGGACTAGCGGTTTCCGGGGAGCTGTTTTTT.

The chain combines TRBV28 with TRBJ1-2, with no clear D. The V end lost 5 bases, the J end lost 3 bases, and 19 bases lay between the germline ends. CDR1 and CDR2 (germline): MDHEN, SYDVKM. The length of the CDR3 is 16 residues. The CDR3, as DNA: TGTGCCAGCAGTCTCCCTTCGTCGGGTGTGGACTATGGCTACACCTTC. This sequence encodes CASSLPSSGVDYGYTF.

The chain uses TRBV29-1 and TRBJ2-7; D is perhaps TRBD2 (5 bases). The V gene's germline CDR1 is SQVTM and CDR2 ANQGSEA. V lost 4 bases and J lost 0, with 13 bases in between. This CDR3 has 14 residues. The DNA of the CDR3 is TGCAGCGTTGTAGTAGCTACTAGCTCCTACGAGCAGTACTTC. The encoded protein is CSVVVATSSYEQYF.

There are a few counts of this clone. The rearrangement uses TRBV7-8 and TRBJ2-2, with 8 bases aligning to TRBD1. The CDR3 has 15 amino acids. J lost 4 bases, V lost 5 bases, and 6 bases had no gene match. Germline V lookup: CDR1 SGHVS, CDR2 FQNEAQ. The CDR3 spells CASSARQGPTGELFF. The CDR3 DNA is TGTGCCAGCAGCGCGCGACAGGGGCCCACCGGGGAGCTGTTTTTT.

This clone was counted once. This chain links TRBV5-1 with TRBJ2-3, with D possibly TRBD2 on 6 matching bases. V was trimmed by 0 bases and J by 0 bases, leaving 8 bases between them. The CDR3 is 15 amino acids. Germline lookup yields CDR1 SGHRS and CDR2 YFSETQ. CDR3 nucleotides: TGCGCCAGCAGCTTGGCAGGGACTAGCACAGATACGCAGTATTTT. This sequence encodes CASSLAGTSTDTQYF.

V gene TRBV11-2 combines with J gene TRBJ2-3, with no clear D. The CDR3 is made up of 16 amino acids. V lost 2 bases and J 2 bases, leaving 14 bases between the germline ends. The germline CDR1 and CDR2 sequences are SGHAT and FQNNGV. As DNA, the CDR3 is TGTGCCAGCAGCTTAAACCCACTTAACCCCACAGATACGCAGTATTTT. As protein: CASSLNPLNPTDTQYF.

In DNA, the CDR3 is TGCGCCAGCAGCTCTACAGGGGATCCCGATCAGCCCCAGCATTTT. Its protein product is CASSSTGDPDQPQHF. V and J are TRBV5-1 and TRBJ1-5, with TRBD1 identical over 7 bases. Looked up from germline, CDR1 is SGHRS and CDR2 is YFSETQ. Trimming at V came to 3 bases and at J to 5 bases, leaving 8 bases not matched to a gene. The CDR3 length is 15 residues.

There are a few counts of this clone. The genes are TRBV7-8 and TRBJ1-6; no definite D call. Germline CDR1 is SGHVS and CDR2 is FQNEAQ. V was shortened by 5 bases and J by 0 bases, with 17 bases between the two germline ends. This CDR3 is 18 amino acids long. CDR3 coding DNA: TGTGCCAGCAGCACCCCATTGGAACAGAGCTCCTATAATTCACCCCTCCACTTT. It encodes CASSTPLEQSSYNSPLHF.